The sequence of this T cell receptor beta chain was determined in a study of T cell responses to AZD1222 COVID-19 vaccine. As for the study in general: Whether given at about 4 or about 12 weeks, second doses were pooled. Broader study findings: As reported, nearly half of all spike-specific TCRs target variant regions that are unmutated. Possibly, clonal diversity was underestimated; donors were largely white British and included more females.

The table came from immunoSEQ multiplex PCR; TCRdb's copy has only in-frame clones and leaves some out. The sample lists 200,000 to 300,000 clones, roughly 93% seen once, with around 0.6% in the top ten. To note about this clone: Antigen unknown.

The sample here was peripheral blood, taken on day 0 of AZD1222 vaccination. This TCR derives from an adult in good health.

Here the CDR3 reads CASSPRGGPPQETQYF. The CDR3 DNA sequence: TGTGCCAGCAGCCCCCGTGGGGGGCCACCCCAAGAGACCCAGTACTTC. The genes are TRBV7-9 and TRBJ2-5, with D perhaps matching TRBD1 or TRBD2 (6 bases each). The germline V gene encodes CDR1 SEHNR and CDR2 FQNEAQ (reference sequence). This CDR3 contains 16 residues. The ends were cut back, 5 bases at V and 1 base at J, with 17 bases in the middle. Based on the CDR3 plus reference TRBV7-9 and TRBJ2-5, the full variable domain is DTGVSQNPRHKITKRGQNVTFRCDPISEHNRLYWYRQTLGQGPEFLTYFQNEAQLEKSRLLSDRFSAERPKGSFSTLEIQRTEQGDSAMYLCASSPRGGPPQETQYFGPGTRLLVL.